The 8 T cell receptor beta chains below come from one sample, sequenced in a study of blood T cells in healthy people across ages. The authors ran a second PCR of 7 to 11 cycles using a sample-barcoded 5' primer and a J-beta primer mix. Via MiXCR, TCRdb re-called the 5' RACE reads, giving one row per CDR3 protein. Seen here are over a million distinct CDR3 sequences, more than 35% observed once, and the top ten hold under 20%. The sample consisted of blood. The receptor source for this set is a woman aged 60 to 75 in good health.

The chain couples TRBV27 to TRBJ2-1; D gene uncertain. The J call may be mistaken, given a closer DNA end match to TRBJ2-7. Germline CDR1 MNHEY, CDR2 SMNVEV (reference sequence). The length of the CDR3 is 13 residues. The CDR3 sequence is CASSKGSYNEQYF. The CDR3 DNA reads TGTGCCAGCAGCAAAGGCTCCTACAATGAGCAGTACTTC.

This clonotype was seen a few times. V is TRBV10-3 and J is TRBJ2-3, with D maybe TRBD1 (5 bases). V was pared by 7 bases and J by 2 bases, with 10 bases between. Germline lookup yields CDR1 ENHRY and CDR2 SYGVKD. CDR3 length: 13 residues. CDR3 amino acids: CAINPDNTDTQYF. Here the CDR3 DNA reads TGTGCCATCAATCCGGACAACACAGATACGCAGTATTTT.

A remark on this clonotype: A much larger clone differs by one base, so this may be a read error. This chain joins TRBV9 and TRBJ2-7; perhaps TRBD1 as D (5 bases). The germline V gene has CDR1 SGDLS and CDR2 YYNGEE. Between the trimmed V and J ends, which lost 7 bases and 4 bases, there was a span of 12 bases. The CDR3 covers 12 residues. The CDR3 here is CASGLTEYEQYF. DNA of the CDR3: TGTGCCAGCGGCTTGACAGAATACGAGCAGTACTTC.

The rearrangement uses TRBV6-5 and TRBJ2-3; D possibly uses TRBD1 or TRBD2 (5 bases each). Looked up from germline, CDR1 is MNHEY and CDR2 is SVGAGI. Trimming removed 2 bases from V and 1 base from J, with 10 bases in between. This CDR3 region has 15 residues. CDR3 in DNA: TGTGCCAGCAGTTACGTGCAGGGAGGCACAGATACGCAGTATTTT. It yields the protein CASSYVQGGTDTQYF.

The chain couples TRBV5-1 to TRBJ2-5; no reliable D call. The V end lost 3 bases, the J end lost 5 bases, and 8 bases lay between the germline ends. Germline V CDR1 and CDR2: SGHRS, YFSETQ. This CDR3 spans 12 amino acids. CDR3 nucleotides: TGCGCCAGCAGCTGGTTTGGCGAGACCCAGTACTTC. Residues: CASSWFGETQYF.

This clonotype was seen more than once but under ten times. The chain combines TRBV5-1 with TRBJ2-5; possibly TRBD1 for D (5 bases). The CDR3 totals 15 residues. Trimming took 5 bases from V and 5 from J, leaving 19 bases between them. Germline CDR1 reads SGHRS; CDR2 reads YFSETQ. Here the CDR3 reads CASSDTPGSRETQYF. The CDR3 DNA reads TGCGCCAGCAGTGATACCCCAGGGTCCCGGGAGACCCAGTACTTC.

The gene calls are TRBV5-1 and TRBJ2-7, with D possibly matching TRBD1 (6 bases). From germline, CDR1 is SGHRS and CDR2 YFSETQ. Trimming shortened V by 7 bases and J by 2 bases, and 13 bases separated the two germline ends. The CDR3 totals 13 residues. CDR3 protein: CASQGTAAYEQYF. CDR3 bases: TGCGCCAGCCAGGGGACGGCGGCCTACGAGCAGTACTTC. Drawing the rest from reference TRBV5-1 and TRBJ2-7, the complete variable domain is KAGVTQTPRYLIKTRGQQVTLSCSPISGHRSVSWYQQTPGQGLQFLFEYFSETQRNKGNFPGRFSGRQFSNSRSEMNVSTLELGDSALYLCASQGTAAYEQYFGPGTRLTVT.

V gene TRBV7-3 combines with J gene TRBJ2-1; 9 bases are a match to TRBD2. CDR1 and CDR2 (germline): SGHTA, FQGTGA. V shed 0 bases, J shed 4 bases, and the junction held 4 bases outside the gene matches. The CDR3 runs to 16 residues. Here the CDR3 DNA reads TGTGCCAGCAGCTTAACCAACCTAGCGGGATACAATGAGCAGTTCTTC. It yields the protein CASSLTNLAGYNEQFF. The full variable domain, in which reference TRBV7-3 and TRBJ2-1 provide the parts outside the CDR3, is GAGVSQTPSNKVTEKGKYVELRCDPISGHTALYWYRQSLGQGPEFLIYFQGTGAADDSGLPNDRFFAVRPEGSVSTLKIQRTERGDSAVYLCASSLTNLAGYNEQFFGPGTRLTVL.